The rows below give T cell receptor beta chains drawn from one sample of a study of blood T cell repertoires in COVID-19. Measured with immunoSEQ multiplex PCR; TCRdb has only the in-frame clones, and not every one. The sample records about 270,000 clones, 80% to 90% being singletons. Specimen: PBMCs or T cells enriched from blood (not recorded which). The receptors originated from a woman aged 18-30 years who had recovered from COVID-19. CDR3s include the opening cysteine and the closing phenylalanine or tryptophan. Fields, in order: V gene, D gene, J gene, clone size, CDR3 length, CDR3 DNA, CDR3 protein. A D gene is named only where the DNA matches it firmly. Not all rows give a size; the values are once, few, many and, for expanded clones, a class.

>TRBV3-1/TRBV3-2|.|TRBJ1-4|.|15
TGTGCCAGCAGCCAAGTTCCAGGGTATCAGGAAAAACTGTTTTTT
CASSQVPGYQEKLFF
>TRBV5-1|TRBD1|TRBJ1-6|.|16
TGCGCCAGCAGCGGGGACAGGCAAATTCGTCCGTCACCCCTCCACTTT
CASSGDRQIRPSPLHF
>TRBV4-2|TRBD1|TRBJ2-5|.|16
TGTGCCAGCAGCCAAGTCGGGACAGGGGGCGGTGAGACCCAGTACTTC
CASSQVGTGGGETQYF
>TRBV15|TRBD1|TRBJ2-7|.|15
TGTGCCACCAGCGGCCGGGACAGGGGGATGCACGAGCAGTACTTC
CATSGRDRGMHEQYF
>TRBV12-5|TRBD1|TRBJ1-4|once|14
TGTGCCGCGTCTCGAGACAGGGGGCGAGAAAAACTGTTTTTT
CAASRDRGREKLFF
>TRBV7-9|.|TRBJ1-1|few|14
TGTGCCAGCAGCCTGACAGGAGAGAACACTGAAGCTTTCTTT
CASSLTGENTEAFF
>TRBV11-2|.|TRBJ1-1|.|12
TGTGCCACCCGAGCAAGGGAGGCTGAAGCTTTCTTT
CATRAREAEAFF
>TRBV28|TRBD1|TRBJ2-7|.|17
TGTGCCAGCAGACCATCTCCGGGACAGGGGGCAACCTACGAGCAGTACTTC
CASRPSPGQGATYEQYF
>TRBV9|.|TRBJ2-7|.|14
TGTGCCAGCAGCTACCGGGACATCGGATACGAGCAGTACTTC
CASSYRDIGYEQYF
>TRBV13|.|TRBJ1-1|.|13
TGTGCCAGCAGCCTACCCATGAACACTGAAGCTTTCTTT
CASSLPMNTEAFF
>TRBV21-1|.|TRBJ1-2|.|13
TGTGCCAGGAGGGACAGCACATTCTATGGCTACACCTTC
CARRDSTFYGYTF
>TRBV30|.|TRBJ1-1|.|12
TGTGCCATGAGGATCCTGAACACTGAAGCTTTCTTT
CAMRILNTEAFF
>TRBV6-5|TRBD1|TRBJ2-7|.|15
TGTGCCAGCCGGGACCTACAGGGGGCCTCCTACGAGCAGTACTTC
CASRDLQGASYEQYF
>TRBV2|.|TRBJ2-4|.|16
TGTGCCAGCAGTGGTCGACAGAGCTTAGCCAAAAACATTCAGTACTTC
CASSGRQSLAKNIQYF
>TRBV30|TRBD1|TRBJ1-1|.|13
TGTGCCTACACTACAGGGGTTAACACTGAAGCTTTCTTT
CAYTTGVNTEAFF
>TRBV29-1|.|TRBJ1-4|.|13
TGCAGCGTTGAAACGGGTACGGCTGAAAAACTGTTTTTT
CSVETGTAEKLFF
>TRBV6-5|.|TRBJ1-1|.|13
TGTGCCAGCAGTTCAGTCGAATTCGCTGAAGCTTTCTTT
CASSSVEFAEAFF
>TRBV4-1|TRBD1|TRBJ2-5|.|13
TGCGCCAGCAGCCAAGGCAGGGGGGAGACCCAGTACTTC
CASSQGRGETQYF